This T cell receptor (beta chain) was identified in a study of T cell responses to AZD1222 COVID-19 vaccine. TCRdb's copy holds only in-frame clones and misses some; the assay was immunoSEQ multiplex PCR. This sample has some 84,000 clones, with approximately 83% found just once. V lost 0 bases, J lost 5 bases, and 8 bases stayed unmatched. The CDR3 is made up of 16 amino acids. Germline lookup yields CDR1 SGHNT and CDR2 YENEEA. This clone was counted a single time. J is TRBJ1-1 and V is TRBV11-3; 8 bases fit TRBD1. This receptor was taken from an adult in good health. This specimen consisted of peripheral blood, obtained on day 0 of AZD1222 vaccination. The CDR3 protein is CASSLEWFRGHTEAFF. CDR3 in DNA: TGTGCCAGCAGCTTAGAATGGTTCAGGGGGCATACTGAAGCTTTCTTT.